The 24 T cell receptor beta chains reported below all come from one sample, sequenced in a study of OX40 agonist ivuxolimab in advanced cancers. Repertoires were generated with immunoSEQ multiplex PCR, while TCRdb's copy carries only in-frame clones and drops some. The data hold 70,000 to 95,000 clones, with approximately 81% observed a single time. The source material was CD4+ or CD8+ T cells sorted from blood, sampled in a trial of the OX40 agonist ivuxolimab. The receptors stem from an adult with an advanced solid tumor such as melanoma, head and neck, liver or kidney cancer.

In this sample, this clone turned up once. This chain connects TRBV19 to TRBJ1-6, with a tentative D call TRBD1 (6 bases). CDR3 length equals 14 residues. Germline-derived CDR1 and CDR2 are LNHDA and SQIVND (reference sequence). V lost 8 bases, J lost 0 bases, and 8 bases lay in between. In nucleotides, the CDR3 is TGTGCCAGTGAGGACAGCTCCTATAATTCACCCCTCCACTTT. Protein product: CASEDSSYNSPLHF.

CDR3 in amino acids: CASSPRGQMNTEAFF. CDR3 sequence (DNA): TGTGCCAGCAGCCCCCGGGGACAGATGAACACTGAAGCTTTCTTT. V usage is TRBV7-9 and J usage is TRBJ1-1; 7 bases match TRBD1. This CDR3 is 15 amino acids long. J gave up 0 bases and V 5 bases, and 6 bases lay outside the gene matches. Germline V gene sequence: CDR1 SEHNR, CDR2 FQNEAQ (reference sequence).

This rearrangement joins TRBV28 to TRBJ2-7; TRBD1 agrees at 7 bases. CDR1 MDHEN and CDR2 SYDVKM come from the germline V gene. CDR3 length: 15 residues. The junction had 10 bases not matched to a gene; V was cut back by 2 bases and J by 6 bases. The CDR3 is CASSLPDRANSEQYF. Here the CDR3 DNA reads TGTGCCAGCAGTTTACCCGACAGGGCCAATAGCGAGCAGTACTTC.

The chain carries TRBV7-2 and TRBJ2-2; the D gene is possibly TRBD2 (7 bases). The V end was cut by 7 bases, the J end by 4 bases, with 16 bases between. Germline CDR1 is SGHTA and CDR2 is FQGNSA. The CDR3 spans 15 residues. In DNA form, the CDR3 reads TGTGCCAGCACTCGAGGGGGGGTAACCACCGGGGAGCTGTTTTTT. Its protein is CASTRGGVTTGELFF.

V is TRBV7-2 and J is TRBJ2-4, with a weak D call TRBD1 (6 bases). Trimming removed 3 bases at V and 1 base at J, with 19 bases between. The CDR3 runs 18 residues. The germline V gene has CDR1 SGHTA and CDR2 FQGNSA. The CDR3 protein is CASSLGPQGSMAKNIQYF. DNA of the CDR3: TGTGCCAGCAGCTTGGGCCCTCAGGGGAGTATGGCCAAAAACATTCAGTACTTC.

This clone was seen only a few times. The chain recombines TRBV7-2 with TRBJ2-3; D uncertain. This CDR3 is 12 amino acids long. V was pared by 3 bases and J by 0 bases, with 1 base between. Germline CDR1 and CDR2: SGHTA and FQGNSA. The CDR3 DNA reads TGTGCCAGCAGCTTTAGCACAGATACGCAGTATTTT. Protein sequence: CASSFSTDTQYF.

V usage is TRBV19 and J usage is TRBJ1-5, with unresolved D. The germline V and J ends were trimmed by 3 bases and 2 bases, with 14 bases remaining between them. Germline V gene data show CDR1 as LNHDA and CDR2 as SQIVND (reference sequence). The CDR3 consists of 16 residues. The CDR3 protein is CASSILSAGGNQPQHF. The DNA of the CDR3 is TGTGCCAGTAGTATTCTGTCGGCCGGGGGCAATCAGCCCCAGCATTTT.

J is TRBJ1-1 and V is TRBV5-5; D not resolved. The CDR3 contains 15 residues. Germline V gene data show CDR1 as SGHKS and CDR2 as YYEKEE (reference sequence). V lost 4 bases and J 0 bases, leaving 13 bases between the germline ends. The CDR3 DNA reads TGTGCCAGCAGCGCGGACGGTAGCCTGAACACTGAAGCTTTCTTT. Translation: CASSADGSLNTEAFF. Combining the CDR3 with reference TRBV5-5 and TRBJ1-1 gives the whole variable domain DAGVTQSPTHLIKTRGQQVTLRCSPISGHKSVSWYQQVLGQGPQFIFQYYEKEERGRGNFPDRFSARQFPNYSSELNVNALLLGDSALYLCASSADGSLNTEAFFGQGTRLTVV.

The table lists this clone with a few counts. The J gene is TRBJ2-5, the V gene TRBV5-4; TRBD1 is a possible D gene (5 bases). The CDR3 has 16 amino acids. Trimming shortened V by 2 bases and J by 2 bases, and 16 bases separated the two germline ends. Germline CDR1 SGHNT, CDR2 YYREEE (reference sequence). The CDR3 loop reads CASSLGLGKGQETQYF. Written as DNA, the CDR3 is TGTGCCAGCAGCTTAGGGCTAGGGAAGGGGCAAGAGACCCAGTACTTC. Based on the CDR3 plus reference TRBV5-4 and TRBJ2-5, the full variable domain is ETGVTQSPTHLIKTRGQQVTLRCSSQSGHNTVSWYQQALGQGPQFIFQYYREEENGRGNFPPRFSGLQFPNYSSELNVNALELDDSALYLCASSLGLGKGQETQYFGPGTRLLVL.

This clone has more than one count but fewer than ten. The chain is built from TRBV30 and TRBJ1-6; 8 bases agree with TRBD1. The CDR3 totals 15 residues. Germline values: CDR1 GTSNPN, CDR2 SVGIG (reference sequence). V lost 3 bases to trimming and J lost 5 bases; unmatched junction nucleotides: 6. For the CDR3, the DNA is TGTGCCTGGAGGGGACAGGACCGGGATAATTCACCCCTCCACTTT. Translating it yields CAWRGQDRDNSPLHF.

This clone was detected a few times. The J gene is TRBJ1-4, the V gene TRBV6-1; possibly TRBD1 for D (5 bases). Per germline, CDR1 MNHNS and CDR2 SASEGT. Trimming left V 5 bases short and J 4 bases short, with 11 bases between. The CDR3 has 14 amino acids. CDR3 sequence reads: CASSQRGLNEKLFF. The CDR3, as DNA: TGTGCCAGCAGTCAACGGGGACTTAATGAAAAACTGTTTTTT.

The genes are TRBV28 and TRBJ2-7; D perhaps matches TRBD1 (5 bases). This CDR3 has 11 amino acids. Germline V gene data show CDR1 as MDHEN and CDR2 as SYDVKM. The germline V and J ends were trimmed by 9 bases and 3 bases, with 9 bases remaining between them. Here the CDR3 DNA reads TGTGCCAGTCAGGGAAGCTACGAGCAGTACTTC. It is translated as CASQGSYEQYF. The complete variable domain, with remaining parts taken from reference TRBV28 and TRBJ2-7, reads DVKVTQSSRYLVKRTGEKVFLECVQDMDHENMFWYRQDPGLGLRLIYFSYDVKMKEKGDIPEGYSVSREKKERFSLILESASTNQTSMYLCASQGSYEQYFGPGTRLTVT.

In its sample, this clone was seen once. The CDR3 loop reads CASSQDRRDPQFF. The CDR3 region has the DNA TGCGCCAGCAGCCAAGATAGGAGGGACCCGCAGTTCTTC. The chain links TRBV4-3 to TRBJ2-1; D perhaps matches TRBD2 (6 bases). There are 13 residues in the CDR3. Between the trimmed V and J ends, which lost 0 bases and 12 bases, there was a span of 12 bases. CDR1 LGHNA and CDR2 YSLEER come from the germline V gene.

This clone was seen a single time. The chain is built from TRBV7-9 and TRBJ1-4; 9 positions match TRBD1. The ends lost 5 bases at V and 8 bases at J; junction bases unmatched: 6. Germline V gives CDR1 SEHNR, CDR2 FQNEAQ (reference sequence). The CDR3 is 14 residues long. The CDR3 sequence is CASSRDREEEKLFF. For the CDR3, the DNA is TGTGCCAGCAGCAGGGACAGGGAGGAAGAAAAACTGTTTTTT.

The rearrangement links TRBV7-2 to TRBJ2-3; 10 nucleotides line up with TRBD1. The CDR3 length is 17 residues. The germline V gene has CDR1 SGHTA and CDR2 FQGNSA. Trimming took 5 bases from V and 6 from J; bases not matched to a gene: 14. CDR3 in amino acids: CASSSRDRGPISDTQYF. In DNA form, the CDR3 reads TGTGCCAGCAGCAGCCGGGACAGGGGCCCTATTTCCGATACGCAGTATTTT.

This chain links TRBV7-9 with TRBJ2-7; a possible D gene is TRBD2 (6 bases). This CDR3 has 14 amino acids. The germline V gene encodes CDR1 SEHNR and CDR2 FQNEAQ (reference sequence). Deletions cut 1 base from V and 4 bases from J, with 11 bases between. The CDR3 DNA reads TGTGCCAGCAGCTTAGAGGAGGGTCCATACGAGCAGTACTTC. Protein product: CASSLEEGPYEQYF.

The rearrangement joins TRBV6-5 to TRBJ2-1, with D maybe TRBD2 (5 bases). V was cut by 0 bases and J by 8 bases, with 14 bases left in between. This CDR3 has 15 amino acids. The V gene's germline CDR1 is MNHEY and CDR2 SVGAGI. The CDR3 DNA reads TGTGCCAGCAGTTACTCGGAGCCGAGGGTGGATGAGCAGTTCTTC. It translates to CASSYSEPRVDEQFF.

This clone is labeled as medium-sized. The chain combines TRBV5-1 with TRBJ2-7; 10 positions match TRBD2. Trimming removed 0 bases from V and 3 bases from J; junction bases left unmatched: 9. Germline V gives CDR1 SGHRS, CDR2 YFSETQ. This CDR3 comprises 17 residues. The CDR3 sequence is CASSLGASSGGNYEQYF. The CDR3 nucleotides read TGCGCCAGCAGCTTGGGCGCAAGTAGCGGGGGGAACTACGAGCAGTACTTC.

This sequence joins TRBV18 and TRBJ2-7; perhaps TRBD1 as D (6 bases). The CDR3 spans 15 residues. CDR1 and CDR2 from the germline V gene are KGHSH and LQKENI. Between the trimmed V and J ends, which lost 6 bases and 1 base, there was a span of 16 bases. CDR3 in amino acids: CASSQGSGASYEQYF. The CDR3 nucleotides are TGTGCCAGCTCCCAGGGGTCAGGGGCTTCCTACGAGCAGTACTTC. The full variable domain, with the rest looked up from reference TRBV18 and TRBJ2-7, is NAGVMQNPRHLVRRRGQEARLRCSPMKGHSHVYWYRQLPEEGLKFMVYLQKENIIDESGMPKERFSAEFPKEGPSILRIQQVVRGDSAAYFCASSQGSGASYEQYFGPGTRLTVT.

This chain joins TRBV5-1 and TRBJ2-7, with 11 nucleotides matching TRBD1. The ends lost 4 bases at V and 2 bases at J; junction bases unmatched: 5. CDR3 length equals 15 residues. Germline CDR1 is SGHRS and CDR2 is YFSETQ. The CDR3 reads CASSNGQGAAYEQYV. DNA for the CDR3: TGCGCCAGCAGCAATGGACAGGGGGCCGCCTACGAGCAGTACGTC.

This chain joins TRBV14 and TRBJ1-3; D gene ambiguous. The CDR3 loop spans 16 amino acids. The V end lost 1 base, the J end lost 0 bases, and 10 bases lay between the germline ends. Looked up from germline, CDR1 is SGHDN and CDR2 is FVKESK. This chain's CDR3 is CASSQGYSSSGNTIYF. Here the CDR3 DNA reads TGTGCCAGCAGCCAAGGGTACAGCTCCTCTGGAAACACCATATATTTT. The complete variable domain, with remaining parts taken from reference TRBV14 and TRBJ1-3, reads EAGVTQFPSHSVIEKGQTVTLRCDPISGHDNLYWYRRVMGKEIKFLLHFVKESKQDESGMPNNRFLAERTGGTYSTLKVQPAELEDSGVYFCASSQGYSSSGNTIYFGEGSWLTVV.

This clone has a single count. The V call is TRBV5-4, the J call TRBJ2-7; TRBD1 matches 8 bases. The CDR3 has 15 residues. Germline CDR1 SGHNT, CDR2 YYREEE (reference sequence). With 4 bases clipped from V and 6 bases from J, the junction kept 12 bases outside the gene matches. The CDR3 sequence is CASSRTGSNLGEQYV. CDR3 bases: TGTGCCAGCAGCCGGACAGGGTCAAACCTTGGCGAGCAGTACGTC.

This chain joins TRBV6-1 and TRBJ1-6; D unresolved. The V end was cut by 4 bases, the J end by 7 bases, with 14 bases between. The CDR3 has 15 amino acids. The germline V gene has CDR1 MNHNS and CDR2 SASEGT. CDR3 sequence reads: CASSARGKRNSPLHF. The CDR3 region has the DNA TGTGCCAGCAGTGCGCGGGGTAAGAGAAATTCACCCCTCCACTTT.

This chain connects TRBV10-2 to TRBJ1-5, with D perhaps matching TRBD1 (6 bases). V was pared by 3 bases and J by 5 bases, with 14 bases between. Germline assignment: CDR1 WSHSY and CDR2 SAAADI. The CDR3 covers 15 residues. The chain's CDR3 is CASSDLGAGYQPQHF. The CDR3 DNA reads TGCGCCAGCAGTGATTTGGGGGCCGGCTATCAGCCCCAGCATTTT.